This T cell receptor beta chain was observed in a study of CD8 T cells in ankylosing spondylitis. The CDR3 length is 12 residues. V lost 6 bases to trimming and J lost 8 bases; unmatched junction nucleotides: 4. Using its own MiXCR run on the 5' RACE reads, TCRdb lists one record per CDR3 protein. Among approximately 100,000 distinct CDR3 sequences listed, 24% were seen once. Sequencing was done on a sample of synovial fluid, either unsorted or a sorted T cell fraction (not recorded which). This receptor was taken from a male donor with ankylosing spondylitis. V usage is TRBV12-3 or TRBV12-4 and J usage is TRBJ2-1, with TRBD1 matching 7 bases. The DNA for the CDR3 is TGTGCCAGCAGGACACAGGGGCATGAGCAGTTCTTC. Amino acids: CASRTQGHEQFF.